This is a list of T cell receptor beta chains from one sample in a study of CD8 T cells in ankylosing spondylitis. One entry per CDR3 protein results from TCRdb running MiXCR on the 5' RACE reads. The sample has more than 650,000 distinct CDR3 sequences, about 10% seen once; the top ten hold about 0.5%. The sample comprised blood, either unsorted or a sorted T cell fraction (not recorded which). The receptors stem from a male donor with ankylosing spondylitis. Each CDR3 is given without its conserved first and last residue.

TRBV4-3,TRBJ1-3,ASSQTGGSGNTIY
TRBV20-1,TRBJ2-7,SAELGTYEQY
TRBV5-1,TRBJ2-3,ASSFRGSQADTQY
TRBV19,TRBJ1-2,ASSNARGYT
TRBV6-1,TRBJ2-1,ATLVPGLPLNEQF
TRBV5-6,TRBJ1-6,ASSLVGGTEGSPLH
TRBV20-1,TRBJ2-3,SARDSRGSRTDTQY
TRBV20-1,TRBJ2-5,SAKKGETQY
TRBV7-8,TRBJ2-7,ASSLALGSTYEQY
TRBV20-1,TRBJ2-3,SASVFGDTQY
TRBV29-1,TRBJ2-7,SVARQGALGEQY
TRBV20-1,TRBJ2-1,SAIRLLSYNEQF
TRBV5-6,TRBJ2-2,ASSPGQLNTGELF
TRBV7-2,TRBJ2-3,ASSRQDSGGTDTQY
TRBV27,TRBJ2-5,ASREGLRETQY
TRBV18,TRBJ2-5,ASSPLSVGETQY
TRBV5-1,TRBJ1-6,ASSRGQLRTVVSYNSPLH
TRBV20-1,TRBJ1-1,SARTGVAF
TRBV5-6,TRBJ2-2,ASSHRTVLSTGELF